The present T cell receptor (beta chain) was sequenced within a study of shared clonotypes between healthy human individuals. Comment on this clone: Its matching antigen is unknown.

Trimming took 4 bases from V and 3 from J, leaving 10 bases between them. This CDR3 has 13 residues. CDR1 and CDR2 (germline): LNHDA, SQIVND (reference sequence). Study findings and constraints: How much donors shared clonotypes was expected to be affected by sequencing depth.

The assay was immunoSEQ multiplex PCR, and TCRdb's table has in-frame clones only and misses some. The sample holds 450,000 to 600,000 clones, 70% to 80% seen once. This chain links TRBV19 with TRBJ2-7, with D maybe TRBD2 (5 bases). This receptor was identified in a woman aged 40 to 50 in good health. Some clones in this sample may be carry-over from other donors' samples. The sample taken for sequencing was PBMCs. The CDR3 DNA reads TGTGCCAGTAGTACAGGACTTGTCTACGAGCAGTACTTC. Translation: CASSTGLVYEQYF.